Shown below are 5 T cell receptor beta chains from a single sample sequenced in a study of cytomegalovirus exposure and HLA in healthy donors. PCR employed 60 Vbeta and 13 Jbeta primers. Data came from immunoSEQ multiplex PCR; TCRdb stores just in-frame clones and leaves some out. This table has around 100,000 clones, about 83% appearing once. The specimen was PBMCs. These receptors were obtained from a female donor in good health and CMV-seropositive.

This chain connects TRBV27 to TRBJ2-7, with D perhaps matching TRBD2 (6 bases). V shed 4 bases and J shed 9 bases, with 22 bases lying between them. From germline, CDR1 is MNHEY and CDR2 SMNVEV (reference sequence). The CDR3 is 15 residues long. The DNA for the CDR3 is TGTGCCAGCAGTTCCGGGACCACGGGGGTCGAAAGGCAGTACTTC. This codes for CASSSGTTGVERQYF.

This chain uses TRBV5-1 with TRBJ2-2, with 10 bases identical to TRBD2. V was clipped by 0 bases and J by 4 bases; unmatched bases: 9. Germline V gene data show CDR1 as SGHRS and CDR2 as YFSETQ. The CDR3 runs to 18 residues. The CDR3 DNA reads TGCGCCAGCAGCTTGGCAGCTAGCGGGAGCGGAAGCACCGGGGAGCTGTTTTTT. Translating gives CASSLAASGSGSTGELFF.

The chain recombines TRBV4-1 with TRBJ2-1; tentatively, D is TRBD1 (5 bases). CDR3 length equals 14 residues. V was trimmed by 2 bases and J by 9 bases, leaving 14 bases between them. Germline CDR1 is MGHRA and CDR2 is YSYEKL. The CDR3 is CASSQQTVLGEQFF. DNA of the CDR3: TGCGCCAGCAGCCAACAGACAGTCCTTGGTGAGCAGTTCTTC.

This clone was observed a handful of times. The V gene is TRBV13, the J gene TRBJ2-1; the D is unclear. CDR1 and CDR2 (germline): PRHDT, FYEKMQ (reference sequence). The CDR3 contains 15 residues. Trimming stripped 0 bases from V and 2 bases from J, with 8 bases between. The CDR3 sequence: CASSLGRRTYNEQFF. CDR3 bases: TGTGCCAGCAGCTTAGGGAGGCGAACCTACAATGAGCAGTTCTTC.

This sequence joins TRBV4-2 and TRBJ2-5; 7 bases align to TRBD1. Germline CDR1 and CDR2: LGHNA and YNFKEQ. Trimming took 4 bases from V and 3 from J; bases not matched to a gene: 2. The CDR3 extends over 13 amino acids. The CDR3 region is CASSPDREETQYF. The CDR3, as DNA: TGTGCCAGCAGCCCTGACAGGGAAGAGACCCAGTACTTC.